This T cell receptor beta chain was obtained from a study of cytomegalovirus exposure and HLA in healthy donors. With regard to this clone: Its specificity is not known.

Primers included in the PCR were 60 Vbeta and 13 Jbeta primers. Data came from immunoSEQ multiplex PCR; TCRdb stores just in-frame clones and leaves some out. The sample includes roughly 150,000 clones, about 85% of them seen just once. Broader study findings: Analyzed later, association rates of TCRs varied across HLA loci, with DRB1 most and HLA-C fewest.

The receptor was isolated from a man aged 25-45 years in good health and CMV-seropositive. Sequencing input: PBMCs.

CDR3 DNA: TGCGCCAGCAGCCAATTAATCTCCCCAGATACGCAGTATTTT. Translating it yields CASSQLISPDTQYF. This chain links TRBV4-1 with TRBJ2-3; D is unclear. CDR1 and CDR2 from the germline V gene are MGHRA and YSYEKL. The CDR3 extends over 14 amino acids. The V and J ends lost 2 bases and 4 bases respectively, with 10 bases between them.